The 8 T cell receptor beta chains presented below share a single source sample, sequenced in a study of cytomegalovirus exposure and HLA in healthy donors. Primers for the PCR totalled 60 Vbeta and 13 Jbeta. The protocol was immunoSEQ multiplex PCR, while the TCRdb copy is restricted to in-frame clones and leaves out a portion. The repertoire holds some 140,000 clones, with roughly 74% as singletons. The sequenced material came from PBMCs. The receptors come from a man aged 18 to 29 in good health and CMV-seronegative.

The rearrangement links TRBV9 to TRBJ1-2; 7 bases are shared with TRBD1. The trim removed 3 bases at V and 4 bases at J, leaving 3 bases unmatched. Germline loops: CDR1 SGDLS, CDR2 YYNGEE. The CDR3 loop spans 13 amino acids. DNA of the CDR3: TGTGCCAGCAGCGCAGGGACAGTCTATGGCTACACCTTC. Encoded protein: CASSAGTVYGYTF.

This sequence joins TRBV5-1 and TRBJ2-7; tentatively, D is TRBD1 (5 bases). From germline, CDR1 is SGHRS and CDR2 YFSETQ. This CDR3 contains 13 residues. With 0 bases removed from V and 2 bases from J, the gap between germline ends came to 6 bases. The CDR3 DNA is TGCGCCAGCAGCTTGGAGGGGACCTACGAGCAGTACTTC. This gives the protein CASSLEGTYEQYF.

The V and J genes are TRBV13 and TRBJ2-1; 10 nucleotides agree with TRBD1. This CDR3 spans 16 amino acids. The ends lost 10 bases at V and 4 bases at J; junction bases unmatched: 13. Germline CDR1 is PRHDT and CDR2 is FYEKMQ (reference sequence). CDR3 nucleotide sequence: TGTGCCACCAGAACTTGGACAGGGGGTGAGTACAATGAGCAGTTCTTC. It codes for CATRTWTGGEYNEQFF.

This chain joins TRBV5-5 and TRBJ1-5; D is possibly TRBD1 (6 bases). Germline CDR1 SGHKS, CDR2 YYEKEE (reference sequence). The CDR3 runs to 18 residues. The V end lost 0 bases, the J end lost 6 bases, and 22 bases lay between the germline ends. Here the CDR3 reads CASSLVRSQGQIPQPQHF. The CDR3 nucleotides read TGTGCCAGCAGCTTGGTCCGTTCGCAGGGACAAATCCCTCAGCCCCAGCATTTT.

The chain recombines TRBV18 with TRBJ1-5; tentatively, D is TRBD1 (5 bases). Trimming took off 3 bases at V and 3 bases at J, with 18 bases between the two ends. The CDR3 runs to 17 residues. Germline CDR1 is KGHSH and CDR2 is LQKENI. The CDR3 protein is CASSPGGGGRDNQPQHF. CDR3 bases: TGTGCCAGCTCACCCGGTGGGGGAGGAAGAGACAATCAGCCCCAGCATTTT. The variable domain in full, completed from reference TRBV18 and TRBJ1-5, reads NAGVMQNPRHLVRRRGQEARLRCSPMKGHSHVYWYRQLPEEGLKFMVYLQKENIIDESGMPKERFSAEFPKEGPSILRIQQVVRGDSAAYFCASSPGGGGRDNQPQHFGDGTRLSIL.

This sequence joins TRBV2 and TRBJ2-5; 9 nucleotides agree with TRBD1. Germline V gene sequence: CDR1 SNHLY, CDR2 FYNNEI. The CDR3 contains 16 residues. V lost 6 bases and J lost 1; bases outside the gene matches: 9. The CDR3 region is CASSHPGTGSQETQYF. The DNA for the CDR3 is TGTGCCAGCAGCCATCCCGGGACAGGGTCCCAAGAGACCCAGTACTTC.

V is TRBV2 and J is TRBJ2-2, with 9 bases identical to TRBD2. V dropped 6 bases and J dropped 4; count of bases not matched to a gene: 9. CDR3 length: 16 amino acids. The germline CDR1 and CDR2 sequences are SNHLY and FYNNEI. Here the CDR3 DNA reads TGTGCCAGCAGGAGGGCGGGGGGGCCAAGCACCGGGGAGCTGTTTTTT. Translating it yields CASRRAGGPSTGELFF.

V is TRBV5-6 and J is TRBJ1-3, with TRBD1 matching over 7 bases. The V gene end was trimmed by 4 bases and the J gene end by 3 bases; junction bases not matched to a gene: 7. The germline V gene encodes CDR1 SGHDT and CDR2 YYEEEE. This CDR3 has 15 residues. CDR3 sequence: CASSKRTGFGNTIYF. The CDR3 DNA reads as TGTGCCAGCAGCAAGCGGACAGGCTTTGGAAACACCATATATTTT. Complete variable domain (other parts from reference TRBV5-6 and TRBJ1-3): DAGVTQSPTHLIKTRGQQVTLRCSPKSGHDTVSWYQQALGQGPQFIFQYYEEEERQRGNFPDRFSGHQFPNYSSELNVNALLLGDSALYLCASSKRTGFGNTIYFGEGSWLTVV.